The next 23 T cell receptor beta chains were all read from a single sample in a study of radiation and T cells in renal cell carcinoma. Specified time point: blood 4 weeks post-SBRT, at nephrectomy. Documented treatment: 15 Gy SBRT to primary tumor, nephrectomy 4 weeks later. Using immunoSEQ multiplex PCR, the repertoire was profiled, and TCRdb retains in-frame clones only, with some absent. The data show around 95,000 clones, with around 83% seen just once and around 7.7% held by the top ten. Specimen: blood, collected from a patient whose treatment included radiotherapy and nephrectomy. These receptors were collected from a man aged 60 to 75 with renal cell carcinoma.

This clone has just a few counts. The J gene is TRBJ1-1, the V gene TRBV20-1; D gene uncertain. Trimming removed 5 bases at V and 4 bases at J, with 5 bases between. The CDR3 runs 10 residues. Germline V CDR1 and CDR2: DFQATT, SNEGSKA (reference sequence). The CDR3 DNA reads TGCAGTGCTCGCGTCACTGAAGCTTTCTTT. Translated: CSARVTEAFF.

The rearrangement links TRBV7-2 to TRBJ2-5; TRBD1 agrees at 7 bases. The V gene's germline CDR1 is SGHTA and CDR2 FQGNSA. The CDR3 covers 14 residues. V dropped 5 bases and J dropped 4; count of bases not matched to a gene: 7. Written as DNA, the CDR3 is TGTGCCAGCAGCGACAGGGCCCGGGGAGAGACCCAGTACTTC. Translation gives CASSDRARGETQYF.

The chain employs TRBV4-1 and TRBJ2-5; D is uncertain. CDR1 is MGHRA, CDR2 YSYEKL, per germline. V dropped 4 bases and J dropped 5 bases, with 5 bases sitting between them. The CDR3 contains 11 residues. The CDR3 nucleotides are TGCGCCAGCAGCCCTGGCGAGACCCAGTACTTC. Its protein is CASSPGETQYF.

This chain links TRBV7-2 with TRBJ1-5, with TRBD1 as a possible D gene (6 bases). V lost 1 base and J 6 bases, leaving 10 bases between the germline ends. Germline V lookup: CDR1 SGHTA, CDR2 FQGNSA. This CDR3 spans 14 amino acids. The CDR3 sequence: CASSLERGVQPQHF. CDR3 nucleotide sequence: TGTGCCAGCAGCTTAGAGAGGGGGGTTCAGCCCCAGCATTTT.

DNA for the CDR3: TGTGCCAGCAGCTTAGAGCCGGGGGGCACAGATACGCAGTATTTT. Its protein product is CASSLEPGGTDTQYF. The gene calls are TRBV11-2 and TRBJ2-3; TRBD2 might be the D (6 bases). This CDR3 spans 15 amino acids. Trimming stripped 0 bases from V and 1 base from J, with 8 bases between. Looked up from germline, CDR1 is SGHAT and CDR2 is FQNNGV.

This chain links TRBV27 with TRBJ2-7; D tentatively reads TRBD1 or TRBD2 (6 bases each). The CDR3 spans 15 residues. CDR1 and CDR2 from the germline V gene are MNHEY and SMNVEV (reference sequence). V gave up 3 bases and J gave up 4 bases, with 16 bases separating them. The CDR3 coding sequence is TGTGCCAGCAGTTTTGGGGGGCCAGCACCTTACGAGCAGTACTTC. Translating it yields CASSFGGPAPYEQYF.

This sequence joins TRBV7-3 and TRBJ2-1; 14 positions agree with TRBD2. This CDR3 is 16 amino acids long. The V gene's germline CDR1 is SGHTA and CDR2 FQGTGA. As DNA, the CDR3 is TGTGCTTACAGGACTAGCGGGAGGAGAGACTACAATGAGCAGTTCTTC. This encodes CAYRTSGRRDYNEQFF.

The rearrangement uses TRBV29-1 and TRBJ2-7; tentative D call: TRBD2 (6 bases). V was pared by 0 bases and J by 7 bases, with 16 bases between. The V gene's germline CDR1 is SQVTM and CDR2 ANQGSEA. CDR3 length: 14 amino acids. The CDR3 DNA sequence: TGCAGCGTTGAAGAGTTTGCCGTGGGGGGAGAGCAGTACTTC. Its translation is CSVEEFAVGGEQYF.

The CDR3 spells CSAGQSTYEQYF. The CDR3 DNA follows: TGCAGCGCGGGACAGTCTACCTACGAGCAGTACTTC. This chain joins TRBV29-1 and TRBJ2-7; 7 bases line up with TRBD1. Germline CDR1 and CDR2: SQVTM and ANQGSEA. The CDR3 runs to 12 residues. With 7 bases clipped from V and 2 bases from J, the junction kept 5 bases outside the gene matches.

The rearrangement uses TRBV9 and TRBJ2-2; 12 nucleotides agree with TRBD2. Germline CDR1 reads SGDLS; CDR2 reads YYNGEE. Trimming removed 2 bases from V and 1 base from J; junction bases left unmatched: 6. CDR3 length: 18 residues. CDR3 nucleotide sequence: TGTGCCAGCAGCGTGACTAGCGGGAGTCGTAGGAACACCGGGGAGCTGTTTTTT. This translates into CASSVTSGSRRNTGELFF.

The rearrangement links TRBV7-2 to TRBJ2-5, with 11 bases matching TRBD2. V was clipped by 8 bases and J by 2 bases; unmatched bases: 7. CDR1 and CDR2 (germline): SGHTA, FQGNSA. CDR3 length: 15 amino acids. The CDR3 protein is CASRRTSGPQETQYF. CDR3 DNA: TGTGCCAGCCGAAGGACTAGCGGGCCACAAGAGACCCAGTACTTC.

The chain links TRBV5-4 to TRBJ1-2; 7 bases map to TRBD1. Germline V gene lookup returns CDR1 SGHNT and CDR2 YYREEE (reference sequence). The CDR3 extends over 15 amino acids. V dropped 2 bases and J dropped 7; count of bases not matched to a gene: 11. As DNA, the CDR3 is TGTGCCAGCAGCTTAGTGCGCAGGGGGGAGTCTGGCTACACCTTC. It yields the protein CASSLVRRGESGYTF.

This sequence joins TRBV7-9 and TRBJ2-4; D is perhaps TRBD1 (6 bases). This CDR3 contains 14 residues. CDR1 and CDR2 from the germline V gene are SEHNR and FQNEAQ (reference sequence). V was clipped by 6 bases and J by 0 bases, with 9 bases between them. In nucleotides, the CDR3 is TGTGCCAGCAGGGGACATCTAGCCAAAAACATTCAGTACTTC. Its translation is CASRGHLAKNIQYF.

The chain is built from TRBV2 and TRBJ2-3, with no clear D. CDR1 SNHLY and CDR2 FYNNEI come from the germline V gene. The CDR3 length is 13 residues. V lost 11 bases and J lost 6, with 18 bases in between. This CDR3 is CASATGVGDTQYF. The CDR3 DNA follows: TGTGCCTCTGCCACCGGTGTGGGGGATACGCAGTATTTT.

This chain joins TRBV27 and TRBJ2-7; 7 positions agree with TRBD1. The ends lost 6 bases at V and 0 bases at J; junction bases unmatched: 8. Germline-derived CDR1 and CDR2 are MNHEY and SMNVEV (reference sequence). The CDR3 runs 15 residues. CDR3 in DNA: TGTGCCAGCAGCTGGACAGGCACCAGCTCCTACGAGCAGTACTTC. Its protein is CASSWTGTSSYEQYF.

This chain links TRBV27 with TRBJ2-7; D is perhaps TRBD2 (5 bases). Trimming stripped 8 bases from V and 2 bases from J, with 28 bases between. Germline CDR1 and CDR2: MNHEY and SMNVEV (reference sequence). The CDR3 spans 18 residues. The CDR3 sequence: CASSSVLVDVKGPYEQYF. CDR3 sequence (DNA): TGTGCCAGCTCCAGTGTACTAGTTGATGTGAAGGGCCCCTACGAGCAGTACTTC.

This clone was found a few times. This chain uses TRBV28 with TRBJ2-3; perhaps TRBD1 as D (6 bases). CDR3 length: 15 residues. Trimming shortened V by 6 bases and J by 3 bases, and 16 bases separated the two germline ends. The germline V gene encodes CDR1 MDHEN and CDR2 SYDVKM. The chain's CDR3 is CASSPHRVRTDTQYF. DNA of the CDR3: TGTGCCAGCAGCCCACACAGGGTTCGGACAGATACGCAGTATTTT.

The chain has TRBV5-5 and TRBJ1-1; TRBD1 might be the D (6 bases). The V gene's germline CDR1 is SGHKS and CDR2 YYEKEE (reference sequence). The V end was cut by 0 bases, the J end by 3 bases, with 15 bases between. CDR3 length equals 16 residues. The CDR3 protein is CASSLAGGQLYTEAFF. The CDR3 DNA reads TGTGCCAGCAGCTTGGCCGGAGGACAGCTATACACTGAAGCTTTCTTT.

The chain uses TRBV25-1 and TRBJ2-5, with D perhaps TRBD1 or TRBD2 (6 bases each). There are 13 residues in the CDR3. Trimming removed 6 bases from V and 5 bases from J, with 13 bases in between. Germline CDR1 MGHDK, CDR2 SYGVNS. The CDR3: CASSPGGLETQYF. The CDR3 DNA is TGTGCCAGCAGCCCCGGGGGCCTGGAGACCCAGTACTTC.

The CDR3 sequence: CASSQGQLQETQYF. CDR3 sequence (DNA): TGCGCCAGCAGCCAAGGGCAGCTCCAAGAGACCCAGTACTTC. The chain uses TRBV4-3 and TRBJ2-5; unclear D gene. The CDR3 has 14 amino acids. Trimming shortened V by 1 base and J by 1 base, and 7 bases separated the two germline ends. Germline V gives CDR1 LGHNA, CDR2 YSLEER.

This clone was recorded a few times. The chain joins TRBV27 to TRBJ2-7; 7 nucleotides agree with TRBD2. The CDR3 covers 19 residues. Unmatched junction bases numbered 23, after V lost 8 bases and J lost 1 base. The germline CDR1 and CDR2 sequences are MNHEY and SMNVEV (reference sequence). This CDR3 is CASSPSSGGFWFSSYEQYF. The CDR3 DNA reads TGTGCCAGCTCACCCTCTAGCGGCGGTTTCTGGTTCTCGTCCTACGAGCAGTACTTC.

Written as DNA, the CDR3 is TGCGCCAGCAGAAAGACAGGGATCAACACTGAAGCTTTCTTT. This encodes CASRKTGINTEAFF. The chain is built from TRBV10-2 and TRBJ1-1; 7 bases match TRBD1. The CDR3 runs 14 residues. Germline V CDR1 and CDR2: WSHSY, SAAADI. The V segment lost 6 bases and the J segment 2 bases; nucleotides outside the gene matches: 6.

V and J are TRBV4-1 and TRBJ2-5, with 11 bases lining up with TRBD2. The CDR3 has 16 amino acids. The V gene end was trimmed by 4 bases and the J gene end by 5 bases; junction bases not matched to a gene: 9. CDR1 MGHRA and CDR2 YSYEKL come from the germline V gene. The CDR3 reads CASSRTSGWVGETQYF. CDR3 DNA sequence: TGCGCCAGCAGCCGGACTAGCGGGTGGGTTGGGGAGACCCAGTACTTC.